The source of this TCR beta chain is a study of blood T cell repertoires in COVID-19. Across the study: Samples of COVID-19 (acute and convalescent) were obtained from the United States, Italy and Spain. Sources were T cells, B-cell-depleted T cells, or PBMCs; the material itself was cDNA or gDNA.

CDR3 length: 18 amino acids. Per the germline V gene, CDR1 is LGHNA and CDR2 is YSLEER. Losses at the gene ends were 1 base for V and 2 bases for J; bases not matched to a gene: 10. This clone was seen at least ten times. How the authors handled the data: Reference gene primer amplification gave estimated nucleated cell counts. The protocol was immunoSEQ multiplex PCR, while the TCRdb copy is restricted to in-frame clones and leaves out a portion. That table is the source of V, J and clone size, and D and trimming were worked out from the DNA. In the table there are around 71,000 clones, about three quarters of which are singletons.

The sequenced sample consisted of peripheral blood. This clonotype was obtained from an elderly woman with active or convalescent COVID-19. The chain employs TRBV4-3 and TRBJ2-3; TRBD1 aligns across 9 bases. This CDR3 reads CASSQAPTGTGYTDTQYF. CDR3 bases: TGCGCCAGCAGCCAAGCCCCGACCGGGACAGGGTACACAGATACGCAGTATTTT.